This T cell receptor (beta chain) was obtained from a study of shared clonotypes between healthy human individuals. The V and J ends lost 6 bases and 11 bases, in that order; junction bases with no gene match: 7. The CDR3 extends over 12 amino acids. The germline V gene encodes CDR1 SNHLY and CDR2 FYNNEI. The assay used deep level. The protocol was immunoSEQ multiplex PCR, while the TCRdb copy is restricted to in-frame clones and leaves out a portion. The sample shows approximately 530,000 clones, approximately 95% of them seen only once. This sequence originates from a woman aged 25 to 39 in good health. The chain is built from TRBV2 and TRBJ1-1; TRBD1 agrees at 9 bases. Sequencing used naive CD4+ T cells sorted from blood. Documented subset: CD45RA+ positively selected. This CDR3 reads CASRGQGFGAFF. CDR3 nucleotides: TGTGCCAGCAGGGGACAGGGATTTGGTGCTTTCTTT.